Below, 5 T cell receptor beta chains from the same sample are listed, as sequenced in a study of CD8 T cells in Susac syndrome. About 0.5 to 1 ug RNA was reverse transcribed with random hexamers. MiXCR was run by TCRdb on the immunoSEQ multiplex PCR reads, yielding one entry per CDR3 protein. The repertoire holds about 130,000 distinct CDR3 sequences, with 90% to 95% as singletons. Input material: CD4+ T cells from PBMCs. The receptors here all came from a human donor with multiple sclerosis.

The chain recombines TRBV6-2 or TRBV6-3 with TRBJ2-7; D is ambiguous. The CDR3 sequence is 15 residues long. Trimming left V 5 bases short and J 5 bases short, with 19 bases between. Germline V gene lookup returns CDR1 MNHEY and CDR2 SVGEGT. Here the CDR3 reads CASSPYPGQPDEQYF. The CDR3, as DNA: TGTGCCAGCAGTCCCTATCCCGGCCAACCCGACGAGCAGTACTTC.

The chain links TRBV2 to TRBJ1-1; D call uncertain. The CDR3 has 14 residues. Germline lookup yields CDR1 SNHLY and CDR2 FYNNEI. V lost 7 bases, J lost 1 base, and 13 bases lay in between. The CDR3 spells CASTATGKNTEAFF. CDR3 DNA: TGTGCCAGCACTGCGACCGGGAAGAACACTGAAGCTTTCTTT. The full variable domain, its missing parts supplied by reference TRBV2 and TRBJ1-1, is EPEVTQTPSHQVTQMGQEVILRCVPISNHLYFYWYRQILGQKVEFLVSFYNNEISEKSEIFDDQFSVERPDGSNFTLKIRSTKLEDSAMYFCASTATGKNTEAFFGQGTRLTVV.

The rearrangement links TRBV4-2 to TRBJ2-2, with 10 bases identical to TRBD2. The CDR3 contains 18 residues. CDR1 LGHNA and CDR2 YNFKEQ come from the germline V gene. With 1 base clipped from V and 2 bases from J, the junction kept 7 bases outside the gene matches. The DNA for the CDR3 is TGTGCCAGCAGCCAAGGGGGGCTAGCGGGAGTAAACACCGGGGAGCTGTTTTTT. Translation: CASSQGGLAGVNTGELFF.

The genes are TRBV7-6 and TRBJ2-2; 10 positions match TRBD2. Germline trimming cut 4 bases from V and 9 bases from J; bases unmatched to any gene: 8. Germline lookup yields CDR1 SGHVS and CDR2 FNYEAQ. The CDR3 is 15 residues long. CDR3 sequence: CASSYTSGAPRELFF. In DNA form, the CDR3 reads TGTGCCAGCAGCTACACTAGCGGGGCTCCGAGGGAGCTGTTTTTT. Looking up the rest from reference TRBV7-6 and TRBJ2-2 gives the full variable domain: GAGVSQSPRYKVTKRGQDVALRCDPISGHVSLYWYRQALGQGPEFLTYFNYEAQQDKSGLPNDRFSAERPEGSISTLTIQRTEQRDSAMYRCASSYTSGAPRELFFGEGSRLTVL.

This chain uses TRBV5-1 with TRBJ2-2; D ambiguous. This CDR3 spans 13 amino acids. Germline CDR1 SGHRS, CDR2 YFSETQ. V shed 3 bases and J shed 2 bases, with 5 bases lying between them. CDR3 residues: CASSSDNTGELFF. The CDR3, as DNA: TGCGCCAGCAGCTCCGACAACACCGGGGAGCTGTTTTTT.